The sequence of this T cell receptor (beta chain) was determined in a study of T cell responses to AZD1222 COVID-19 vaccine (dated by TCRdb to the early 2020s). For context, the study as a whole: TCR sequencing covered about 230 trial participants: 200 to 220 given two doses of AZD1222 and 26 given two doses of MenACWY control vaccine. Trial participants were enrolled into age subgroups of 18-55, 56-69 and 70-plus years, which contained about 150, 27 and 61 TCR-sequenced participants, respectively. General conclusions and limits of the study: Conclusions about previously exposed vaccinees are limited, since just six AZD1222 recipients were seropositive for SARS-CoV-2 at baseline. After two AZD1222 doses, both the breadth and the depth of spike-specific TCRs were significantly higher than at day 0 and than in MenACWY recipients. Participants were mostly white British, with more females than males. The authors suggested clonal diversity may have been underestimated. Nearly half of unique spike-specific TCRs reportedly recognized epitopes outside regions mutated in the B.1.351 and B.1.1.7 variants. In the small 56-69-year group, the increase in depth fell short of significance, most likely because of low power. Because no day 14 peak-response samples were available, repertoires were characterized only after the peak T cell response. Vaccine-associated CD4 TCRs spanned the whole spike protein, with dominant responses in regions 160-218 and 743-854.

Read against the paper, the sample's time point label means: baseline before first vaccination. Sample treatment or condition, as interpreted from the label and publication: meningococcal conjugate vaccine given as trial control. Vaccinee samples came from UK trials COV001 and COV002, including a single-blind randomized controlled phase 2/3 trial of AZD1222 (ChAdOx1 nCoV-19) in healthy adults. For TCRbeta chain sequencing, PBMC samples were collected from trial participants at day 0 and at day 28 after the second dose. The CDR3 regions of human TCRbeta chains were analyzed by immunosequencing. The original pipeline was this. Repertoire TCRs were matched against a reference library of SARS-CoV-2-specific TCRs generated with the MIRA antigen-specificity platform. Breadth was defined as the fraction of unique TCRs that were SARS-CoV-2-associated. Depth was defined as the fraction of total T cells that were SARS-CoV-2-associated. Using the MIRA data, each spike-specific TCR was assigned both to the spike region to which the TCR was reactive and to a CD4 or CD8 class. Log10-transformed breadth and depth values were compared by one-way ANOVA with Sidak's multiple comparisons tests. TCRdb stores this immuneACCESS table with in-frame sequences only. Part of the clones is absent; in the studies checked, under half of the shortfall reflects unresolved V genes, and no reason is known for the rest. The V and J calls and clone size were taken over from that table, and D and trimming were inferred from the DNA. The sample data list approximately 150,000 clones, and just over 90% of these were observed just once. Roughly 4.4% of the sample belongs to the ten largest clones.

The CDR3 goes from the cysteine to the phenylalanine over 12 residues. The retained sequence is limited to the CDR3, 36 bases, with the frame set at the first base. For CDR1 and CDR2, the germline V gene (reference sequence) lists SEHNR and FQNEAQ. Trimming removed 11 bases from V and 2 bases from J, leaving 12 bases between the germline ends. Regarding this clone: Its antigen is still unknown. Per-base qualities were not stored, and no clone one base away is much larger.

This receptor was obtained from an adult in good health. The sample in question was peripheral blood, obtained on day 0 of MenACWY control vaccination. The receptor chain draws on TRBV7-9 and TRBJ2-5; no D segment can be confidently identified. The CDR3: CAATGTQETQYF. The DNA sequence reads TGTGCCGCCACCGGCACTCAAGAGACCCAGTACTTC.